The 25 T cell receptor beta chains reported below all come from one sample, sequenced in a study of blood T cell repertoires in COVID-19. Using immunoSEQ multiplex PCR, the repertoire was profiled, and TCRdb retains in-frame clones only, with some absent. Of roughly 250,000 clones listed, about nine tenths are singletons. The sequencing sample was made of PBMCs or T cells enriched from blood (not recorded which). The receptor source for this set is a woman younger than 35 who had recovered from COVID-19.

The rearrangement links TRBV4-1 to TRBJ1-4; tentatively, D is TRBD1 (6 bases). This CDR3 comprises 16 residues. CDR1 and CDR2 from the germline V gene are MGHRA and YSYEKL. The V end lost 3 bases, the J end lost 4 bases, and 15 bases lay between the germline ends. This chain's CDR3 is CASSHPADSFNEKLFF. CDR3 DNA: TGCGCCAGCAGCCACCCGGCGGACAGCTTTAATGAAAAACTGTTTTTT.

This chain joins TRBV7-9 and TRBJ2-5; D is uncertain. The CDR3 has 14 residues. Germline values: CDR1 SEHNR, CDR2 FQNEAQ (reference sequence). The germline V and J ends were trimmed by 2 bases and 5 bases, with 12 bases remaining between them. The CDR3 nucleotides are TGTGCCAGCAGCTTACCCCCGAGGCTGGAGACCCAGTACTTC. As protein: CASSLPPRLETQYF.

This chain uses TRBV5-6 with TRBJ1-1; D not resolved. This CDR3 spans 11 amino acids. The germline gives CDR1 SGHDT, CDR2 YYEEEE. The V gene lost 4 bases and the J gene lost 7 bases, with 8 bases spanning the gap. The CDR3 protein is CASSKQVEAFF. The CDR3 region has the DNA TGTGCCAGCAGCAAGCAGGTTGAAGCTTTCTTT.

The chain carries TRBV6-6 and TRBJ1-5; 8 bases are a match to TRBD1. This CDR3 comprises 16 residues. Germline loops: CDR1 MNHNY, CDR2 SVGAGI (reference sequence). J lost 5 bases, V lost 2 bases, and 8 bases had no gene match. The CDR3 here is CASSYPQGAIDQPQHF. As DNA, the CDR3 is TGTGCCAGCAGTTACCCGCAGGGGGCTATTGATCAGCCCCAGCATTTT.

The chain combines TRBV28 with TRBJ1-2; no clear D gene. This CDR3 spans 14 amino acids. CDR1 MDHEN and CDR2 SYDVKM come from the germline V gene. With 3 bases removed from V and 1 base from J, the gap between germline ends came to 9 bases. This chain's CDR3 is CASSLGDINYGYTF. The DNA for the CDR3 is TGTGCCAGCAGTTTGGGCGATATTAACTATGGCTACACCTTC.

The J gene is TRBJ2-7, the V gene TRBV30; the match to TRBD2 covers 7 bases. CDR1 is GTSNPN and CDR2 is SVGIG in the germline V gene (reference sequence). The CDR3 sequence is 15 residues long. V lost 4 bases and J lost 1; bases outside the gene matches: 10. CDR3 bases: TGTGCCTGGACTAGCGGAACCTCACCTTCCTACGAGCAGTACTTC. Amino acid sequence: CAWTSGTSPSYEQYF.

This clone was observed a single time. The chain links TRBV4-2 to TRBJ1-4; 7 nucleotides align to TRBD1. Germline CDR1 reads LGHNA; CDR2 reads YNFKEQ. The CDR3 has 18 amino acids. The V segment lost 0 bases and the J segment 0 bases; nucleotides outside the gene matches: 7. CDR3 nucleotide sequence: TGTGCCAGCAGCCAAGAGGGGTTCCAGGGGGCAACTAATGAAAAACTGTTTTTT. Protein sequence: CASSQEGFQGATNEKLFF.

This clone came up a few times. The chain combines TRBV2 with TRBJ1-5; TRBD1 might be the D (5 bases). Between the trimmed V and J ends, which lost 5 bases and 7 bases, there was a span of 12 bases. The CDR3 has 13 residues. Germline V gene lookup returns CDR1 SNHLY and CDR2 FYNNEI. The CDR3 DNA reads TGTGCCAGCAGTTGGACATCACCACAGCCCCAGCATTTT. Translating gives CASSWTSPQPQHF.

The chain's CDR3 is CATSRALGLAGVDEQYF. The DNA for the CDR3 is TGTGCCACCAGCAGAGCCCTGGGACTAGCGGGAGTTGACGAGCAGTACTTC. The V call is TRBV15, the J call TRBJ2-7; 14 bases are shared with TRBD2. The CDR3 length is 17 residues. V gave up 1 base and J gave up 5 bases; unmatched junction bases: 7. Germline V gene sequence: CDR1 LNHNV, CDR2 YYDKDF (reference sequence).

This clone has only one observation. The J gene is TRBJ1-1, the V gene TRBV10-3; D unresolved. The CDR3 length is 15 residues. Between the trimmed V and J ends, which lost 2 bases and 0 bases, there was a span of 10 bases. Germline assignment: CDR1 ENHRY and CDR2 SYGVKD. The CDR3 coding sequence is TGTGCCATCAGTGAGGGCACCTCCATGAACACTGAAGCTTTCTTT. It translates to CAISEGTSMNTEAFF.

V usage is TRBV3-1 (or the pseudogene TRBV3-2) and J usage is TRBJ1-2; D is undetermined. CDR1 and CDR2 (germline): LGHDT, YNNKEL (reference sequence). This CDR3 is 11 amino acids long. V lost 4 bases and J 4 bases, leaving 4 bases between the germline ends. CDR3 loop: CASSLGYGYTF. Written as DNA, the CDR3 is TGTGCCAGCAGCCTCGGCTATGGCTACACCTTC.

This chain links TRBV9 with TRBJ2-1, with TRBD2 matching over 10 bases. The CDR3 loop spans 14 amino acids. V shed 3 bases, J shed 6 bases, and the junction held 3 bases outside the gene matches. The germline CDR1 and CDR2 sequences are SGDLS and YYNGEE. The CDR3 spells CASSAGTSVNEQFF. CDR3 DNA sequence: TGTGCCAGCAGCGCCGGGACTAGCGTCAATGAGCAGTTCTTC. Together with reference TRBV9 and TRBJ2-1, the CDR3 gives the full variable domain: DSGVTQTPKHLITATGQRVTLRCSPRSGDLSVYWYQQSLDQGLQFLIQYYNGEERAKGNILERFSAQQFPDLHSELNLSSLELGDSALYFCASSAGTSVNEQFFGPGTRLTVL.

The chain uses TRBV18 and TRBJ1-1; possible D gene TRBD1, 6 bases. CDR3 length equals 14 residues. The germline V gene has CDR1 KGHSH and CDR2 LQKENI. With 3 bases removed from V and 5 bases from J, the gap between germline ends came to 13 bases. The CDR3 reads CASSPTQGQTEAFF. Written as DNA, the CDR3 is TGTGCCAGCTCACCTACACAGGGTCAGACTGAAGCTTTCTTT.

The chain links TRBV28 to TRBJ2-3; the D is unclear. The V and J ends lost 3 bases and 5 bases respectively, with 12 bases between them. The germline V gene has CDR1 MDHEN and CDR2 SYDVKM. The CDR3 totals 14 residues. CDR3 region: CASSFRQSQDTQYF. CDR3 DNA: TGTGCCAGCAGTTTTCGCCAGTCCCAAGATACGCAGTATTTT.

This clone was observed a single time. The J gene is TRBJ1-1, the V gene TRBV19; no clear D. This CDR3 contains 13 residues. CDR1 and CDR2 from the germline V gene are LNHDA and SQIVND (reference sequence). V lost 6 bases and J 2 bases, leaving 10 bases between the germline ends. CDR3 residues: CASRRLSNTEAFF. For the CDR3, the DNA is TGTGCCAGTAGACGCCTCAGTAACACTGAAGCTTTCTTT. The full variable domain, its missing parts supplied by reference TRBV19 and TRBJ1-1, is DGGITQSPKYLFRKEGQNVTLSCEQNLNHDAMYWYRQDPGQGLRLIYYSQIVNDFQKGDIAEGYSVSREKKESFPLTVTSAQKNPTAFYLCASRRLSNTEAFFGQGTRLTVV.

This clone was picked up one time. The genes are TRBV28 and TRBJ1-4; TRBD1 aligns across 9 bases. The CDR3 runs 16 residues. Germline assignment: CDR1 MDHEN and CDR2 SYDVKM. Trimming cost V 5 bases and J 7 bases; bases outside gene matches: 11. The CDR3 region has the DNA TGTGCCAGCAGTCTCGGGACAGGGCGAGTGAGTGAAAAACTGTTTTTT. As protein: CASSLGTGRVSEKLFF. Using reference TRBV28 and TRBJ1-4 for the parts outside the CDR3, the full variable domain is DVKVTQSSRYLVKRTGEKVFLECVQDMDHENMFWYRQDPGLGLRLIYFSYDVKMKEKGDIPEGYSVSREKKERFSLILESASTNQTSMYLCASSLGTGRVSEKLFFGSGTQLSVL.

This clone has only one observation. CDR3 nucleotide sequence: TGTGCCAGCAGTGCAACAGGGCGCAATCAGCCCCAGCATTTT. Protein sequence: CASSATGRNQPQHF. This chain links TRBV2 with TRBJ1-5; the D gene is possibly TRBD1 (6 bases). Between the trimmed V and J ends, which lost 4 bases and 2 bases, there was a span of 9 bases. Germline-derived CDR1 and CDR2 are SNHLY and FYNNEI. The CDR3 extends over 14 amino acids.

V is TRBV5-5 and J is TRBJ2-2, with D possibly being TRBD1 (7 bases). This CDR3 region has 14 residues. V was clipped by 7 bases and J by 3 bases, with 13 bases between them. Germline V gene sequence: CDR1 SGHKS, CDR2 YYEKEE (reference sequence). The CDR3 DNA reads as TGTGCCAGCGCGGGACAGCCACACACCGGGGAGCTGTTTTTT. As protein: CASAGQPHTGELFF.

This clone was observed a single time. This chain connects TRBV19 to TRBJ2-1; weak D call: TRBD2 (6 bases). This CDR3 has 17 residues. Germline CDR1 reads LNHDA; CDR2 reads SQIVND (reference sequence). V lost 0 bases and J lost 4, with 16 bases in between. The CDR3 sequence: CASSIDPPWGRYNEQFF. CDR3 DNA sequence: TGTGCCAGTAGTATAGACCCCCCGTGGGGGAGGTACAATGAGCAGTTCTTC. Filled out from reference TRBV19 and TRBJ2-1, the complete variable domain reads DGGITQSPKYLFRKEGQNVTLSCEQNLNHDAMYWYRQDPGQGLRLIYYSQIVNDFQKGDIAEGYSVSREKKESFPLTVTSAQKNPTAFYLCASSIDPPWGRYNEQFFGPGTRLTVL.

This sequence joins TRBV2 and TRBJ1-2; tentatively, D is TRBD1 (5 bases). Germline V lookup: CDR1 SNHLY, CDR2 FYNNEI. The CDR3 runs 15 residues. Trimming removed 0 bases at V and 2 bases at J, with 10 bases between. This CDR3 reads CASSEAIGANYGYTF. CDR3 DNA: TGTGCCAGCAGTGAAGCGATAGGGGCAAACTATGGCTACACCTTC. The complete variable domain, with remaining parts taken from reference TRBV2 and TRBJ1-2, reads EPEVTQTPSHQVTQMGQEVILRCVPISNHLYFYWYRQILGQKVEFLVSFYNNEISEKSEIFDDQFSVERPDGSNFTLKIRSTKLEDSAMYFCASSEAIGANYGYTFGSGTRLTVV.

This chain joins TRBV5-6 and TRBJ2-3, with 7 nucleotides matching TRBD1. This CDR3 is built from 14 residues. The V and J ends lost 0 bases and 7 bases, in that order; junction bases with no gene match: 5. The germline V gene has CDR1 SGHDT and CDR2 YYEEEE. The CDR3 DNA reads as TGTGCCAGCAGCTTGGACAGGGGTGGGTATACGCAGTATTTT. Translation gives CASSLDRGGYTQYF.

The V gene is TRBV2, the J gene TRBJ1-5, with D possibly matching TRBD1 (5 bases). This CDR3 spans 15 amino acids. The V and J ends lost 0 bases and 1 base respectively, with 7 bases between them. Germline loops: CDR1 SNHLY, CDR2 FYNNEI. The CDR3 here is CASSEARGSNQPQHF. DNA of the CDR3: TGTGCCAGCAGTGAAGCTCGGGGGAGCAATCAGCCCCAGCATTTT. Full variable domain (outside the CDR3, taken from reference TRBV2 and TRBJ1-5): EPEVTQTPSHQVTQMGQEVILRCVPISNHLYFYWYRQILGQKVEFLVSFYNNEISEKSEIFDDQFSVERPDGSNFTLKIRSTKLEDSAMYFCASSEARGSNQPQHFGDGTRLSIL.

The rearrangement uses TRBV5-1 and TRBJ2-2, with TRBD1 identical over 7 bases. CDR3 size: 16 residues. Looked up from germline, CDR1 is SGHRS and CDR2 is YFSETQ. V lost 3 bases, J lost 3 bases, and 8 bases stayed unmatched. CDR3 bases: TGCGCCAGCAGCTACTTAACAGGGGCGTACACCGGGGAGCTGTTTTTT. Residues: CASSYLTGAYTGELFF.

The V call is TRBV28, the J call TRBJ2-1; 13 bases align to TRBD2. The CDR3 covers 14 residues. The V segment lost 5 bases and the J segment 9 bases; nucleotides outside the gene matches: 4. Germline CDR1 MDHEN, CDR2 SYDVKM. The CDR3 region has the DNA TGTGCCAGCAGTGGGACTAGCGGGATTGGTGAGCAGTTCTTC. Translation: CASSGTSGIGEQFF.

The V gene is TRBV5-1, the J gene TRBJ2-2; possibly TRBD1 for D (6 bases). Per the germline V gene, CDR1 is SGHRS and CDR2 is YFSETQ. CDR3 size: 15 residues. V lost 3 bases to trimming and J lost 4 bases, with 13 bases between them. As DNA, the CDR3 is TGCGCCAGCAGCTCGCCACAGGGCTCCACCGGGGAGCTGTTTTTT. Its protein product is CASSSPQGSTGELFF.